These 10 T cell receptor beta chains were all obtained from the same sample, sequenced in a study of blood T cell repertoires in COVID-19. This table comes from immunoSEQ multiplex PCR, and its TCRdb copy is limited to in-frame clones, with some not included. Found here are approximately 210,000 clones, 84% of them singletons; the top ten hold about 8%. The sample consisted of peripheral blood. These receptors all come from a woman between 45 and 60 years old with active or convalescent COVID-19.

In its sample, this clone was seen a few times. CDR3 in amino acids: CASSLNTGGTGELFF. The CDR3 nucleotides read TGCGCCAGCAGTCTGAATACAGGGGGCACCGGGGAGCTGTTTTTT. The chain links TRBV4-1 to TRBJ2-2; the match to TRBD1 covers 8 bases. The CDR3 extends over 15 amino acids. With V trimmed by 6 bases and J by 4 bases, 7 bases remained unmatched. CDR1 is MGHRA, CDR2 YSYEKL, per germline.

By sample share, this clone is medium-sized. With a much larger clone just one base away, this may be a read error. The V and J genes are TRBV30 and TRBJ1-2, with 12 nucleotides matching TRBD1. The germline V gene encodes CDR1 GTSNPN and CDR2 SVGIG (reference sequence). CDR3 length equals 15 residues. V dropped 5 bases and J dropped 7; count of bases not matched to a gene: 11. Here the CDR3 reads CAWYKTGTGGSGYTF. The CDR3 coding sequence is TGTGCCTGGTATAAAACGGGGACAGGGGGCTCTGGCTACACCTTC.

This clone showed up just a few times. In DNA, the CDR3 is TGTGCCAGCAACCTAGCCCGCCGGGACACTGAAGCTTTCTTT. Translated: CASNLARRDTEAFF. The chain has TRBV28 and TRBJ1-1; no definite D call. The CDR3 runs to 14 residues. The ends were cut back, 7 bases at V and 3 bases at J, with 15 bases in the middle. Germline CDR1 MDHEN, CDR2 SYDVKM.

Only a few counts were recorded for this clone. The chain has TRBV2 and TRBJ1-6; 8 bases agree with TRBD1. V was clipped by 7 bases and J by 7 bases; unmatched bases: 9. The CDR3 is 15 residues long. Germline V gives CDR1 SNHLY, CDR2 FYNNEI. The CDR3 DNA follows: TGTGCCAGCAACGGACAGGGAGGAAAGAATTCACCCCTCCACTTT. Protein product: CASNGQGGKNSPLHF.

This chain uses TRBV27 with TRBJ2-4, with D possibly being TRBD2 (6 bases). This CDR3 has 16 residues. Trimming took 2 bases from V and 3 from J, leaving 14 bases between them. Germline CDR1 and CDR2: MNHEY and SMNVEV (reference sequence). The CDR3 sequence: CASSLDGREDKNIQYF. The CDR3 bases are TGTGCCAGCAGTTTAGACGGGAGAGAGGACAAAAACATTCAGTACTTC.

The chain uses TRBV7-9 and TRBJ2-6; TRBD1 matches at 7 bases. Germline assignment: CDR1 SEHNR and CDR2 FQNEAQ (reference sequence). The CDR3 spans 18 residues. V lost 1 base and J lost 2; bases outside the gene matches: 8. As DNA, the CDR3 is TGTGCCAGCAGCTTAGTCAGAGAGGGGGCTGCTGGGGCCAACGTCCTGACTTTC. Amino acid sequence: CASSLVREGAAGANVLTF.

The chain carries TRBV28 and TRBJ2-7; D is ambiguous. V gave up 2 bases and J gave up 0 bases, with 8 bases separating them. The CDR3 consists of 14 residues. Germline CDR1 and CDR2: MDHEN and SYDVKM. CDR3 residues: CASSLVQSSYEQYF. The DNA of the CDR3 is TGTGCCAGCAGTTTAGTACAGTCCTCCTACGAGCAGTACTTC.

This clone appeared a single time. J is TRBJ2-7 and V is TRBV12-5; 8 bases map to TRBD1. V gave up 5 bases and J gave up 6 bases; unmatched junction bases: 3. This CDR3 region has 12 residues. Germline V gene data show CDR1 as LGHNT and CDR2 as FRNRAP. The CDR3 here is CASGPDRGEQYF. The CDR3 nucleotides are TGTGCTAGTGGTCCCGACAGGGGCGAGCAGTACTTC. The full variable domain, rest sourced from reference TRBV12-5 and TRBJ2-7, is DARVTQTPRHKVTEMGQEVTMRCQPILGHNTVFWYRQTMMQGLELLAYFRNRAPLDDSGMPKDRFSAEMPDATLATLKIQPSEPRDSAVYFCASGPDRGEQYFGPGTRLTVT.

The genes are TRBV7-3 and TRBJ2-1; D possibly corresponds to TRBD2 (6 bases). The V and J ends lost 4 bases and 6 bases respectively, with 19 bases between them. The CDR3 extends over 16 amino acids. CDR1 is SGHTA and CDR2 is FQGTGA in the germline V gene. CDR3 sequence (DNA): TGTGCCAGCAGCTCCTTGACTAGTAAAGGAGGCAATGAGCAGTTCTTC. Translated: CASSSLTSKGGNEQFF.

This sequence joins TRBV4-1 and TRBJ2-1; 10 bases fit TRBD1. CDR3 size: 18 residues. The trim removed 4 bases at V and 6 bases at J, leaving 15 bases unmatched. Germline CDR1 reads MGHRA; CDR2 reads YSYEKL. The CDR3 reads CASSPTRRTGQGSNEQFF. The CDR3 region has the DNA TGCGCCAGCAGCCCCACTAGGAGGACGGGACAGGGGAGCAATGAGCAGTTCTTC.